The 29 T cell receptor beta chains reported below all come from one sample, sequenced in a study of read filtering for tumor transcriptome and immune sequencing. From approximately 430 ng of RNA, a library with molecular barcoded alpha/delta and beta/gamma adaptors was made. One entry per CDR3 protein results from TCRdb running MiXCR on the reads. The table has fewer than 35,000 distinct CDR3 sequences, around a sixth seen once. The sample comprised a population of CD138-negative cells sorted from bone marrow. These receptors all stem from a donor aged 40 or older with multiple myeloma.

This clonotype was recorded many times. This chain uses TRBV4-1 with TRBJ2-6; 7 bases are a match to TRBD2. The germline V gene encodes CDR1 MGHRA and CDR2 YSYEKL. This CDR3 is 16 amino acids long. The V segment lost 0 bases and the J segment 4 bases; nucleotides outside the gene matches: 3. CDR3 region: CASSQDDGGGANVLTF. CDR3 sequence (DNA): TGCGCCAGCAGCCAAGACGACGGGGGGGGGGCCAACGTCCTGACTTTC.

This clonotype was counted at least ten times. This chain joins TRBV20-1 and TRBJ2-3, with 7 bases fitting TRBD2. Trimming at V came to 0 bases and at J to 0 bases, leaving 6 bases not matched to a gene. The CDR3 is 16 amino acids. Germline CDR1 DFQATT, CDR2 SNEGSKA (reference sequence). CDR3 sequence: CSARDSERGSTDTQYF. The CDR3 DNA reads TGCAGTGCTAGAGATAGTGAGCGGGGTAGCACAGATACGCAGTATTTT.

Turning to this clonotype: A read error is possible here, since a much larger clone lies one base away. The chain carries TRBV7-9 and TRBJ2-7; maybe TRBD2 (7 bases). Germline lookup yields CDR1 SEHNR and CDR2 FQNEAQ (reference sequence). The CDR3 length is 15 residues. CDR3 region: CTSSRGAGLSYEQYF. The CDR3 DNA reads TGTACCAGCAGCCGGGGGGCCGGACTCTCCTACGAGCAGTACTTC.

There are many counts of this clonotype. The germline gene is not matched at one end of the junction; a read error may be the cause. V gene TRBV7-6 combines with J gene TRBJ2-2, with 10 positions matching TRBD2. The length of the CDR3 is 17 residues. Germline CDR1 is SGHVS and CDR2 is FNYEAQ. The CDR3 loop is CASSASPSGSHTGELFF. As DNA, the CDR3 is TGTGCTAGCAGCGCCTCCCCTAGCGGGAGTCACACCGGGGAGCTGTTTTTT. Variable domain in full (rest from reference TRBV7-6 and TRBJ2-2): GAGVSQSPRYKVTKRGQDVALRCDPISGHVSLYWYRQALGQGPEFLTYFNYEAQQDKSGLPNDRFSAERPEGSISTLTIQRTEQRDSAMYRCASSASPSGSHTGELFFGEGSRLTVL.

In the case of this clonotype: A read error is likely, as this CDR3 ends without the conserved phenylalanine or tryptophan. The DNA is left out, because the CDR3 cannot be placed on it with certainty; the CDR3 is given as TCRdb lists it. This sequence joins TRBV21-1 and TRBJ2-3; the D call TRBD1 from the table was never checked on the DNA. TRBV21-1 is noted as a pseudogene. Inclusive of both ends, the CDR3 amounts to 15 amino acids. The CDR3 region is CASSNPRGLTDTQYL.

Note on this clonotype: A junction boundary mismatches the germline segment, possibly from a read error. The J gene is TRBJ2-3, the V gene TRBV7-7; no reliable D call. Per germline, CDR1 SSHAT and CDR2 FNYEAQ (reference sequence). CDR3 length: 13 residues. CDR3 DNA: TGTGCTAGCAGTTTAGCTGGGGCAGATACGCAGTATTTT. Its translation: CASSLAGADTQYF.

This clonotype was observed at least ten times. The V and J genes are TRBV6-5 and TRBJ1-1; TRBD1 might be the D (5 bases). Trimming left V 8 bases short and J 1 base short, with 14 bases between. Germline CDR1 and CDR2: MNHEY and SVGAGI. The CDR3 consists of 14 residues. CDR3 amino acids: CASRRPGANTEAFF. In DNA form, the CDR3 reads TGTGCCAGCCGGCGGCCCGGGGCGAACACTGAAGCTTTCTTT.

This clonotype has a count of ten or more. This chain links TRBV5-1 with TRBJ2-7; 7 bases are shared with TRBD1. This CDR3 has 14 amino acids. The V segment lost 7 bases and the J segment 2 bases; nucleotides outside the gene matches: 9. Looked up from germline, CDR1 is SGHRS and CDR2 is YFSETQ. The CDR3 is CASQHDRATYEQYF. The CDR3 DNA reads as TGCGCCAGCCAACACGACAGGGCGACCTACGAGCAGTACTTC.

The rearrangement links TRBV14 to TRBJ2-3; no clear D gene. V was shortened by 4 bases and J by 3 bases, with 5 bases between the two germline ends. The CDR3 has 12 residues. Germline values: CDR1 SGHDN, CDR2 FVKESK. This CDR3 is CASSLRTDTQYF. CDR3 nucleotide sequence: TGTGCCAGCAGCCTCCGGACAGATACGCAGTATTTT.

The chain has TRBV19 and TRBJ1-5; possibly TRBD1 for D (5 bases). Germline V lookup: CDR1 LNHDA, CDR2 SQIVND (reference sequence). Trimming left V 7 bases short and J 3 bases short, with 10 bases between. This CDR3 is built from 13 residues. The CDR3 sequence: CASKWDYNQPQHF. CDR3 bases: TGTGCCAGTAAGTGGGACTACAATCAGCCCCAGCATTTT.

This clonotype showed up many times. CDR3 residues: CASTQGRETQYF. Written as DNA, the CDR3 is TGTGCCAGCACCCAAGGGCGGGAGACCCAGTACTTC. The chain is built from TRBV6-1 and TRBJ2-5; D unclear. CDR1 MNHNS and CDR2 SASEGT come from the germline V gene. Trimming pared 7 bases from V and 5 bases from J, leaving 11 bases between. This CDR3 comprises 12 residues.

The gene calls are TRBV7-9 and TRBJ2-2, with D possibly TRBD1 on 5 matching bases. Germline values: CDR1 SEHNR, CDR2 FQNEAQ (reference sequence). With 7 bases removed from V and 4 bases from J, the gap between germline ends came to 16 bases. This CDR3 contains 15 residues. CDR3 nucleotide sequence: TGTGCCAGCATCAGGGCCTCGAGGAGCACCGGGGAGCTGTTTTTT. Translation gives CASIRASRSTGELFF.

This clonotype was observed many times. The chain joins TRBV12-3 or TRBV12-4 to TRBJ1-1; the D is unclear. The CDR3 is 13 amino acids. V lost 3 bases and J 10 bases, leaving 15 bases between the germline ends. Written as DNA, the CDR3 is TGTGCCAGCAGTTTCTCGGAGAAGGCCGCAGCTTTCTTT. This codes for CASSFSEKAAAFF.

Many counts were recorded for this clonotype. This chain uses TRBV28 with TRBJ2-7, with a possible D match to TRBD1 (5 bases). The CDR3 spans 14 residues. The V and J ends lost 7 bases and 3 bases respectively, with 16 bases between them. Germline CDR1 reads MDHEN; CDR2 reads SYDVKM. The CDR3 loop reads CASTKTEDYYEQYF. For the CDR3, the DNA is TGTGCCAGCACCAAGACAGAGGATTACTACGAGCAGTACTTC.

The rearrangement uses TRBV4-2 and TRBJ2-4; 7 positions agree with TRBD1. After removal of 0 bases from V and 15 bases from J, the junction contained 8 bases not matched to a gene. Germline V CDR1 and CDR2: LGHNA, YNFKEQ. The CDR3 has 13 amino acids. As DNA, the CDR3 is TGTGCCAGCAGCCAAGATGGGAGACAGGGTGCGTACTTC. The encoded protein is CASSQDGRQGAYF.

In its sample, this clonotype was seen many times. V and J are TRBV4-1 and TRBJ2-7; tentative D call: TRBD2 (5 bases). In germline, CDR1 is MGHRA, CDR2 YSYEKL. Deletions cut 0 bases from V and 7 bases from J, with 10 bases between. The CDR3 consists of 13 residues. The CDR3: CASSQEMRGEQYF. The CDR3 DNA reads TGCGCCAGCAGCCAAGAAATGAGAGGGGAGCAGTACTTC.

CDR3 sequence reads: CASSDRGAGTEAFF. The CDR3 region has the DNA TGCGCCAGCAGCGACAGGGGCGCGGGCACTGAAGCTTTCTTT. The V gene is TRBV4-1, the J gene TRBJ1-1; 8 bases fit TRBD1. Losses at the gene ends were 5 bases for V and 4 bases for J; bases not matched to a gene: 6. Germline CDR1 is MGHRA and CDR2 is YSYEKL. The CDR3 is 14 amino acids.

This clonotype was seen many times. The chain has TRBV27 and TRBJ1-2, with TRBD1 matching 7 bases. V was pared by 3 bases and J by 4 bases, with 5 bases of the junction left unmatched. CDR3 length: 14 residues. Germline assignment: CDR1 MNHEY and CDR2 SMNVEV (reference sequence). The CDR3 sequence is CASSFTGVGYGYTF. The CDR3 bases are TGTGCCAGCAGTTTTACAGGGGTAGGCTATGGCTACACCTTC.

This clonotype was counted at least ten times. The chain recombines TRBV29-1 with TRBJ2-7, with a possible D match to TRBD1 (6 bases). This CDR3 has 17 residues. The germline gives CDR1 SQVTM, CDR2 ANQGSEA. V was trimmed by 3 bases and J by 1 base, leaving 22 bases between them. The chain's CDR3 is CSVDEQETGWGSYEQYF. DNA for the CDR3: TGCAGCGTTGATGAGCAAGAGACAGGTTGGGGATCCTACGAGCAGTACTTC.

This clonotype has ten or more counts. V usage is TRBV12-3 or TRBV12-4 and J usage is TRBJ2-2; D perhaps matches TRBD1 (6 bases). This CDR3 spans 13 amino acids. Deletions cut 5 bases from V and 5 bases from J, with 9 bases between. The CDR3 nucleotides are TGTGCCAGCAGTCCAGGGGAGACCGGGGAGCTGTTTTTT. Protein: CASSPGETGELFF.

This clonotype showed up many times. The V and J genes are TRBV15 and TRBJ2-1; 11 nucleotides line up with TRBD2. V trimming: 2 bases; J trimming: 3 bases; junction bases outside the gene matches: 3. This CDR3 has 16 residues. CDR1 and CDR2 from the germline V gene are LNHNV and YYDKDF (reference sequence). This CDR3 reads CATSRPSGRNYNEQFF. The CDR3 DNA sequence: TGTGCCACCAGCAGACCTAGCGGGAGGAACTACAATGAGCAGTTCTTC. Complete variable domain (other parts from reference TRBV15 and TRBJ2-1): DAMVIQNPRYQVTQFGKPVTLSCSQTLNHNVMYWYQQKSSQAPKLLFHYYDKDFNNEADTPDNFQSRRPNTSFCFLDIRSPGLGDTAMYLCATSRPSGRNYNEQFFGPGTRLTVL.

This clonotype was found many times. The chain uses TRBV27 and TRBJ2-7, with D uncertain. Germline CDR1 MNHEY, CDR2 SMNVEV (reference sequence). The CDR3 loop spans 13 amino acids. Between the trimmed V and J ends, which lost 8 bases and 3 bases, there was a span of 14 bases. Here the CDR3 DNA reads TGTGCCAGCGCGGTGGGTTTCGGCTACGAGCAGTACTTC. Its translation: CASAVGFGYEQYF.

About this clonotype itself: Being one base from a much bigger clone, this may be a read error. CDR3 protein: CSVQSPYWDSPDEQLF. The CDR3 DNA follows: TGCAGCGTTCAAAGTCCGTACTGGGATTCCCCAGATGAGCAGCTCTTC. This sequence joins TRBV29-1 and TRBJ2-1; no clear D gene. This CDR3 comprises 16 residues. The germline gives CDR1 SQVTM, CDR2 ANQGSEA.

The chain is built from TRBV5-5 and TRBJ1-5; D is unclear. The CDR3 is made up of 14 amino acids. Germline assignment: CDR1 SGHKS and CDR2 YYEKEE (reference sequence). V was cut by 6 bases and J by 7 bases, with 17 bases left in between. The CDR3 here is CASTSNPGSQPQHF. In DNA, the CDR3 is TGTGCCAGCACCTCTAACCCGGGTAGCCAGCCCCAGCATTTT.

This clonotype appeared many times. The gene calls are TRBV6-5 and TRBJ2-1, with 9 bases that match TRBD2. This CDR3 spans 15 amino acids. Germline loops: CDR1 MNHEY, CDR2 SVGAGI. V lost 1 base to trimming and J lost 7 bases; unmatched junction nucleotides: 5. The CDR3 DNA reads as TGTGCCAGCAGTTACTGGGCGGGAGGGGGGAATGAGCAGTTCTTC. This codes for CASSYWAGGGNEQFF.

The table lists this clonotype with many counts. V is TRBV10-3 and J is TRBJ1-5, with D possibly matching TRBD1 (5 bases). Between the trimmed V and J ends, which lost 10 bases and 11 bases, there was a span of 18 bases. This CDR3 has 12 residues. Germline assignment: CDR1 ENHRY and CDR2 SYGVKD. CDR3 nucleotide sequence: TGTGCCACGGGACGGGACGAAGGGGCCCAGCATTTT. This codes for CATGRDEGAQHF.

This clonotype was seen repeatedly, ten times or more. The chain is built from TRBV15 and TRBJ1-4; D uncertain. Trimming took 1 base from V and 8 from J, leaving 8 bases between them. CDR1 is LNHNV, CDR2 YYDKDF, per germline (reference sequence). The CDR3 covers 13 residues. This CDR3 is CATSRAGLEKLFF. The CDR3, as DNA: TGTGCCACCAGCAGAGCGGGCCTGGAAAAACTGTTTTTT.

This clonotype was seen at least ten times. The CDR3 is CASSYAETQYF. Written as DNA, the CDR3 is TGTGCCAGCAGTTACGCGGAGACCCAGTACTTC. The rearrangement links TRBV6-5 to TRBJ2-5; D unclear. Trimming cost V 2 bases and J 5 bases, with 3 bases left between them. From germline, CDR1 is MNHEY and CDR2 SVGAGI. This CDR3 region has 11 residues.

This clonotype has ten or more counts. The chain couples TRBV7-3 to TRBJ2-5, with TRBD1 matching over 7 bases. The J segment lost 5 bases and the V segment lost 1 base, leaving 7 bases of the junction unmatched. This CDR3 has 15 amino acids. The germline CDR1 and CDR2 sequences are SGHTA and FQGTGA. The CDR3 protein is CASSLMPGGAETQYF. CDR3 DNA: TGTGCCAGCAGCTTAATGCCAGGGGGAGCGGAGACCCAGTACTTC.